The rows below give T cell receptor beta chains drawn from one sample of a study of cytomegalovirus exposure and HLA in healthy donors. The protocol was immunoSEQ multiplex PCR, while the TCRdb copy is restricted to in-frame clones and leaves out a portion. The sample contains around 120,000 clones, over 70% of which appear only once. The sample taken for sequencing was PBMCs. The receptors come from a female donor in good health and CMV-seropositive. The CDR3 runs from the conserved cysteine through the conserved F or W. The order of the fields is CDR3 protein, CDR3 DNA, clone size, J gene, D gene, V gene. A D gene is named only where the DNA matches it firmly. Some rows mark clone size as missing; the rest say once, few, many or name a class of expanded clone.

CAIGTEEETQYF | TGTGCCATTGGGACAGAGGAAGAGACCCAGTACTTC | NA | TRBJ2-5 | TRBD1 | TRBV6-5
CASSPPTRNEQFF | TGTGCCAGCAGCCCTCCGACCAGGAATGAGCAGTTCTTC | NA | TRBJ2-1 | NA | TRBV6-5
CASSITGGIYEQYF | TGTGCCAGTAGTATCACAGGGGGCATTTACGAGCAGTACTTC | NA | TRBJ2-7 | TRBD1 | TRBV19
CASSWGRGTEAFF | TGCGCCAGCAGCTGGGGTAGGGGAACTGAAGCTTTCTTT | once | TRBJ1-1 | NA | TRBV5-1
CASGLWAGENIQYF | TGTGCTAGTGGTTTGTGGGCAGGGGAAAACATTCAGTACTTC | few | TRBJ2-4 | NA | TRBV12-5
CATSPGTSGETQYF | TGTGCCACCAGCCCCGGGACTAGCGGCGAGACCCAGTACTTC | NA | TRBJ2-5 | TRBD2 | TRBV15
CASSPGLTKNIQYF | TGCGCCAGCAGTCCGGGTCTAACGAAAAACATTCAGTACTTC | NA | TRBJ2-4 | NA | TRBV4-1
CASSFSGTGGAYEQYF | TGTGCCAGCAGTTTTTCCGGGACAGGGGGGGCCTACGAGCAGTACTTC | NA | TRBJ2-7 | TRBD1 | TRBV6-6
CASSLEAGGAYEQYF | TGTGCCAGCAGCTTAGAAGCGGGGGGAGCCTACGAGCAGTACTTC | once | TRBJ2-7 | TRBD2 | TRBV7-3
CASSTRTGENTEAFF | TGTGCCAGCAGCACGAGGACAGGGGAGAACACTGAAGCTTTCTTT | NA | TRBJ1-1 | TRBD1 | TRBV7-9
CASSLSSGSLTGELFF | TGTGCCAGCAGTTTATCTAGCGGGTCTCTCACCGGGGAGCTGTTTTTT | NA | TRBJ2-2 | TRBD2 | TRBV27
CASSLGARGASTDTQYF | TGTGCCAGCAGCTTAGGGGCCAGGGGTGCTAGCACAGATACGCAGTATTTT | NA | TRBJ2-3 | NA | TRBV7-2
CASNNQGNYGYTF | TGTGCCAGCAACAATCAGGGCAACTATGGCTACACCTTC | NA | TRBJ1-2 | NA | TRBV9
CASRTTDTQYF | TGCGCCAGCCGGACAACAGATACGCAGTATTTT | NA | TRBJ2-3 | NA | TRBV5-1
CSVHTRDRGRDEQFF | TGCAGCGTCCACACCCGGGACAGGGGAAGGGATGAGCAGTTCTTC | NA | TRBJ2-1 | TRBD1 | TRBV29-1
CASSVRGLPRNEQYF | TGTGCCAGCAGTGTCAGAGGGCTGCCGAGGAACGAGCAGTACTTC | NA | TRBJ2-7 | NA | TRBV2
CASSLAQPEQYF | TGTGCCAGCAGTTTAGCACAGCCGGAGCAGTACTTC | NA | TRBJ2-7 | NA | TRBV28
CASSLTGTGQPQHF | TGTGCCAGCAGCCTGACAGGAACGGGTCAGCCCCAGCATTTT | NA | TRBJ1-5 | NA | TRBV4-2
CASSAGTGVQPQHF | TGCGCCAGCAGCGCCGGGACAGGGGTCCAGCCCCAGCATTTT | NA | TRBJ1-5 | TRBD1 | TRBV5-1
CASSGTSGTVRDTQYF | TGTGCCAGCAGCGGGACTAGCGGGACCGTCCGAGATACGCAGTATTTT | NA | TRBJ2-3 | TRBD2 | TRBV5-5
CASSTGTGPYGYTF | TGTGCCAGCAGCACCGGGACAGGTCCGTATGGCTACACCTTC | NA | TRBJ1-2 | TRBD1 | TRBV5-8
CASSLVAFRERNDSPLHF | TGTGCCAGCAGCTTAGTCGCCTTCCGGGAGCGAAATGATTCACCCCTCCACTTT | few | TRBJ1-6 | NA | TRBV7-9
CASTFGGGRADTQYF | TGCGCCAGCACCTTTGGGGGGGGGCGAGCAGATACGCAGTATTTT | NA | TRBJ2-3 | NA | TRBV5-1
CASRGQNNSPLHF | TGTGCCAGCAGGGGACAGAATAATTCACCCCTCCACTTT | NA | TRBJ1-6 | TRBD1 | TRBV5-4
CASSPSSRGQGFYGYTF | TGTGCCAGTAGTCCTTCGTCAAGGGGGCAAGGATTCTATGGCTACACCTTC | NA | TRBJ1-2 | TRBD1 | TRBV19
CAIKGGRGSTGELFF | TGTGCCATCAAAGGCGGAAGGGGGTCTACCGGGGAGCTGTTTTTT | NA | TRBJ2-2 | NA | TRBV10-3
CASTDQVDSYNEQFF | TGTGCCAGCACCGACCAGGTTGACTCCTACAATGAGCAGTTCTTC | NA | TRBJ2-1 | NA | TRBV5-6
CASSQLAVQYF | TGTGCCAGCAGCCAACTAGCGGTGCAGTATTTT | NA | TRBJ2-3 | TRBD2 | TRBV6-6
CASSSFGGYNEQFF | TGTGCCAGCAGCTCCTTCGGGGGGTACAATGAGCAGTTCTTC | NA | TRBJ2-1 | TRBD2 | TRBV7-3
CAISLTGGNSPLHF | TGTGCCATCAGCCTGACAGGGGGAAATTCACCCCTCCACTTT | NA | TRBJ1-6 | TRBD1 | TRBV10-3
CAIADTFNSPLHF | TGTGCCATCGCGGACACCTTTAATTCACCCCTCCACTTT | NA | TRBJ1-6 | NA | TRBV6-1
CASSQDIAGEAFF | TGCGCCAGCAGCCAAGATATCGCAGGGGAAGCTTTCTTT | NA | TRBJ1-1 | NA | TRBV4-3
CATKNREGYEQYF | TGTGCCACCAAAAACAGGGAGGGCTACGAGCAGTACTTC | few | TRBJ2-7 | NA | TRBV6-5
CASSSAGDNSPLHF | TGTGCCAGCTCAAGTGCGGGAGATAATTCACCCCTCCACTTT | NA | TRBJ1-6 | NA | TRBV18
CASSSQRGGGLYEQYF | TGTGCCAGCAGCTCGCAGCGGGGCGGGGGGCTTTACGAGCAGTACTTC | NA | TRBJ2-7 | TRBD2 | TRBV5-4
CASSFWATGELFF | TGTGCCAGCAGCTTTTGGGCCACCGGGGAGCTGTTTTTT | NA | TRBJ2-2 | NA | TRBV11-1
CASSAQGSFFYGYTF | TGTGCCAGCAGTGCCCAGGGTTCCTTCTTCTATGGCTACACCTTC | once | TRBJ1-2 | NA | TRBV6-1
CASTTTGSYEQYF | TGTGCCAGCACCACGACGGGCTCCTACGAGCAGTACTTC | NA | TRBJ2-7 | NA | TRBV7-9
CASSERQGVETEAFF | TGTGCCAGCAGTGAGAGACAGGGGGTAGAAACTGAAGCTTTCTTT | NA | TRBJ1-1 | TRBD1 | TRBV6-1
CASSLWTSGTEQYF | TGTGCCAGCAGCCTCTGGACTAGCGGGACCGAGCAGTACTTC | NA | TRBJ2-7 | TRBD2 | TRBV5-5
CASSPPGQGSHYGYTF | TGTGCCAGCTCACCACCGGGACAGGGGAGCCACTATGGCTACACCTTC | NA | TRBJ1-2 | TRBD1 | TRBV18
CAWIRGGTQYF | TGTGCCTGGATTAGAGGAGGTACGCAGTATTTT | NA | TRBJ2-3 | NA | TRBV30
CASMVDRNPSGANVLTF | TGTGCCAGCATGGTGGACAGGAATCCCTCTGGGGCCAACGTCCTGACTTTC | NA | TRBJ2-6 | TRBD1 | TRBV2
CASSPGAYGYTF | TGTGCCAGCAGTCCCGGAGCCTATGGCTACACCTTC | NA | TRBJ1-2 | NA | TRBV7-9
CASISGGADTGELFF | TGTGCCAGTATTAGCGGGGGGGCAGACACCGGGGAGCTGTTTTTT | once | TRBJ2-2 | TRBD2 | TRBV19
CASSWGGVGRVNTEAFF | TGTGCCAGCAGCTGGGGGGGGGTAGGCAGGGTGAACACTGAAGCTTTCTTT | NA | TRBJ1-1 | NA | TRBV5-8
CASSYTRTGSNQPQHF | TGTGCCAGCAGTTATACACGGACAGGTAGCAATCAGCCCCAGCATTTT | NA | TRBJ1-5 | TRBD1 | TRBV6-5
CASSPRQNGVTDTQYF | TGTGCCAGCTCACCACGTCAGAACGGGGTTACAGATACGCAGTATTTT | NA | TRBJ2-3 | NA | TRBV18
CASSNQGDEQYF | TGCGCCAGCAGCAACCAAGGGGACGAGCAGTACTTC | NA | TRBJ2-7 | NA | TRBV5-1
CASSPGQGATEAFF | TGTGCCAGTAGTCCTGGACAGGGGGCCACTGAAGCTTTCTTT | NA | TRBJ1-1 | TRBD1 | TRBV19
CASSFSGNYQPQHF | TGTGCCAGCAGCTTCTCGGGGAACTATCAGCCCCAGCATTTT | NA | TRBJ1-5 | NA | TRBV9
CAISGTSGGANEQFF | TGTGCCATCAGTGGGACTAGCGGGGGGGCAAATGAGCAGTTCTTC | NA | TRBJ2-1 | TRBD2 | TRBV10-3
CSAPSRDSF | TGCAGTGCCCCCTCCCGGGACAGCTTC | NA | TRBJ2-7 | TRBD1 | TRBV20-1
CASSYSRGSLEHTF | TGTGCCAGCAGTTACTCGCGGGGAAGTTTGGAACACACCTTC | NA | TRBJ1-2 | NA | TRBV6-5
CASSFQSGGAFETQYF | TGTGCCAGCAGCTTCCAGAGCGGGGGGGCTTTTGAGACCCAGTACTTC | NA | TRBJ2-5 | TRBD2 | TRBV7-2
CASSLSGGIAYEQYF | TGTGCCAGCAGTTTATCCGGGGGAATAGCCTACGAGCAGTACTTC | NA | TRBJ2-7 | NA | TRBV27
CASSQEGTSGGSTDTQYF | TGTGCCAGCAGCCAAGAGGGGACTAGCGGGGGCAGCACAGATACGCAGTATTTT | NA | TRBJ2-3 | TRBD2 | TRBV4-2
CASSPGEKLFF | TGTGCCAGTTCTCCGGGAGAAAAACTGTTTTTT | once | TRBJ1-4 | NA | TRBV19